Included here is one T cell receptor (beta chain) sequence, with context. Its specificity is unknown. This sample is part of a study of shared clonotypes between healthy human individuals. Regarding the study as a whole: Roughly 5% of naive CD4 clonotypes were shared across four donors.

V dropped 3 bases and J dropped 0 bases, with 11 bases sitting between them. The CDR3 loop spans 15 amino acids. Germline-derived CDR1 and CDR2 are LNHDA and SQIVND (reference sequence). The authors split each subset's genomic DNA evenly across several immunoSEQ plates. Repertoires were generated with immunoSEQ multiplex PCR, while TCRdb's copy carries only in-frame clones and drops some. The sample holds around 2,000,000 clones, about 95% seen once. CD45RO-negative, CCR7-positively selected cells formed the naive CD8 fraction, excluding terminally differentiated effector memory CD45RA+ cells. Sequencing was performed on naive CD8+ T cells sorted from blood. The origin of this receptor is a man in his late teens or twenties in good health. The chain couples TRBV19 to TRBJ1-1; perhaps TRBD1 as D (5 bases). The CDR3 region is CASSIMGGMNTEAFF. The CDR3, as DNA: TGTGCCAGTAGTATCATGGGGGGTATGAACACTGAAGCTTTCTTT.